A single sample gave rise to the 28 T cell receptor beta chains below, sequenced in a study of OX40 agonist ivuxolimab in advanced cancers. Clones were sequenced by immunoSEQ multiplex PCR, and TCRdb holds only the in-frame ones, with some missing. Among about 61,000 clones listed, roughly nine tenths were seen once. The sample consisted of CD4+ or CD8+ T cells sorted from blood, taken in a trial of the OX40 agonist ivuxolimab. The origin of the receptors is an adult with an advanced solid tumor such as melanoma, head and neck, liver or kidney cancer.

This clone turned up a few times. The same CDR3 is also encoded by other DNA sequences in this sample. V gene TRBV15 combines with J gene TRBJ1-3, with D tentatively TRBD1 (5 bases). The CDR3 consists of 15 residues. The germline V and J ends were trimmed by 0 bases and 1 base, with 7 bases remaining between them. CDR1 and CDR2 (germline): LNHNV, YYDKDF (reference sequence). CDR3 DNA sequence: TGTGCCACCAGCAGAGATAAGGGGTCTGGAAACACCATATATTTT. It yields the protein CATSRDKGSGNTIYF.

V usage is TRBV11-2 and J usage is TRBJ1-6, with TRBD1 as a possible D gene (6 bases). This CDR3 spans 14 amino acids. Trimming shortened V by 5 bases and J by 4 bases, and 9 bases separated the two germline ends. From germline, CDR1 is SGHAT and CDR2 FQNNGV. This chain's CDR3 is CASSVQGYNSPLHF. CDR3 bases: TGTGCCAGCAGCGTACAGGGTTATAATTCACCCCTCCACTTT. The full variable domain, its missing parts supplied by reference TRBV11-2 and TRBJ1-6, is EAGVAQSPRYKIIEKRQSVAFWCNPISGHATLYWYQQILGQGPKLLIQFQNNGVVDDSQLPKDRFSAERLKGVDSTLKIQPAKLEDSAVYLCASSVQGYNSPLHFGNGTRLTVT.

A remark on this clone: The sample contains more than one DNA sequence encoding this CDR3. The V call is TRBV7-9, the J call TRBJ1-2; 7 positions match TRBD1. The germline CDR1 and CDR2 sequences are SEHNR and FQNEAQ (reference sequence). The CDR3 totals 16 residues. V lost 4 bases to trimming and J lost 2 bases; unmatched junction nucleotides: 10. The CDR3 DNA reads as TGTGCCAGCAGCTCATTTGGCGGACAGGAGAACTATGGCTACACCTTC. It specifies CASSSFGGQENYGYTF.

The chain carries TRBV6-6 and TRBJ2-1; 7 positions match TRBD1. This CDR3 has 11 residues. Germline trimming cut 11 bases from V and 6 bases from J; bases unmatched to any gene: 4. Germline assignment: CDR1 MNHNY and CDR2 SVGAGI (reference sequence). CDR3 DNA: TGTGCCTCCGAGGGGGCCAATGAGCAGTTCTTC. It codes for CASEGANEQFF.

Comment on this clone: Other DNA sequences in this sample translate to the same CDR3. This chain links TRBV29-1 with TRBJ1-3; D remains ambiguous. V was shortened by 6 bases and J by 0 bases, with 3 bases between the two germline ends. The CDR3 totals 11 residues. Germline V gene lookup returns CDR1 SQVTM and CDR2 ANQGSEA. The CDR3 region is CSVSSGNTIYF. In DNA, the CDR3 is TGCAGCGTCTCCTCTGGAAACACCATATATTTT.

This sequence joins TRBV30 and TRBJ2-5, with 8 positions matching TRBD1. CDR1 is GTSNPN, CDR2 SVGIG, per germline (reference sequence). V shed 0 bases and J 2 bases; nucleotides not matched to a gene: 5. This CDR3 is built from 15 residues. In nucleotides, the CDR3 is TGTGCCTGGAGTGTGGGACAGGCCGAACAAGAGACCCAGTACTTC. Protein sequence: CAWSVGQAEQETQYF.

This clone was observed a few times. The DNA for the CDR3 is TGTGCCAGCAGCTCCCTCGGTGATGGCTACACCTTC. Its protein product is CASSSLGDGYTF. This chain joins TRBV11-2 and TRBJ1-2; D call uncertain. Germline lookup yields CDR1 SGHAT and CDR2 FQNNGV. V was clipped by 4 bases and J by 6 bases, with 9 bases between them. The length of the CDR3 is 12 residues.

This sequence joins TRBV28 and TRBJ1-1; no definite D call. CDR1 is MDHEN and CDR2 is SYDVKM in the germline V gene. Trimming cost V 8 bases and J 0 bases, with 13 bases left between them. This CDR3 spans 14 amino acids. In DNA, the CDR3 is TGTGCCAGCGGTGGAGGACGGCTGAACACTGAAGCTTTCTTT. Translating gives CASGGGRLNTEAFF.

The CDR3 loop reads CASSPTRQDSYEQYF. CDR3 nucleotides: TGTGCCAGCAGCCCTACTCGACAGGACTCCTACGAGCAGTACTTC. This sequence joins TRBV14 and TRBJ2-7; weak D call: TRBD1 (6 bases). From germline, CDR1 is SGHDN and CDR2 FVKESK. Trimming shortened V by 4 bases and J by 0 bases, and 13 bases separated the two germline ends. The CDR3 totals 15 residues.

The rearrangement links TRBV7-8 to TRBJ1-1; no reliable D call. The CDR3 has 15 residues. V was clipped by 1 base and J by 0 bases, with 9 bases between them. From germline, CDR1 is SGHVS and CDR2 FQNEAQ. The CDR3 sequence: CASSLVVAMNTEAFF. The CDR3 DNA reads as TGTGCCAGCAGCTTAGTTGTGGCAATGAACACTGAAGCTTTCTTT.

The chain employs TRBV7-6 and TRBJ2-5; tentatively, D is TRBD2 (6 bases). V lost 0 bases and J 5 bases, leaving 10 bases between the germline ends. The length of the CDR3 is 14 residues. Looked up from germline, CDR1 is SGHVS and CDR2 is FNYEAQ. The CDR3 protein is CASSLAQREETQYF. In nucleotides, the CDR3 is TGTGCCAGCAGCTTAGCGCAACGGGAGGAGACCCAGTACTTC.

As regards this clone: No conserved phenylalanine or tryptophan is present at the end of the CDR3, so a read error is the likely explanation. V gene TRBV7-6 combines with J gene TRBJ2-7, with D possibly TRBD2 on 5 matching bases. Between the trimmed V and J ends, which lost 1 base and 3 bases, there was a span of 10 bases. The CDR3 spans 14 residues. Germline V gene data show CDR1 as SGHVS and CDR2 as FNYEAQ. The CDR3 DNA reads TGTGCCAGCAGCTTAGGAGGGCTAAGCTACGAGCAGTACCTC. This gives the protein CASSLGGLSYEQYL.

This clone came up a few times. The V call is TRBV5-4, the J call TRBJ1-2; D is possibly TRBD1 (5 bases). V was cut by 4 bases and J by 1 base, with 11 bases left in between. Germline V gene lookup returns CDR1 SGHNT and CDR2 YYREEE (reference sequence). The length of the CDR3 is 14 residues. Here the CDR3 reads CASSAPGHNYGYTF. The CDR3 DNA is TGTGCCAGCAGCGCGCCGGGGCATAACTATGGCTACACCTTC.

This clone was detected only a few times. The J gene is TRBJ2-6, the V gene TRBV5-6; D not resolved. V lost 4 bases and J lost 4, with 18 bases in between. In germline, CDR1 is SGHDT, CDR2 YYEEEE. The CDR3 totals 17 residues. CDR3 in DNA: TGTGCCAGCAGCAATGGGAAAAGGGCTAGGGGGGCCAACGTCCTGACTTTC. The encoded protein is CASSNGKRARGANVLTF.

The chain carries TRBV5-1 and TRBJ2-2; 9 nucleotides match TRBD2. J was trimmed by 4 bases and V by 4 bases; bases with no gene match: 8. CDR1 is SGHRS and CDR2 is YFSETQ in the germline V gene. There are 16 residues in the CDR3. CDR3 in amino acids: CASSPRLAEGTGELFF. The CDR3 DNA follows: TGCGCCAGCAGCCCCCGACTAGCGGAAGGCACCGGGGAGCTGTTTTTT.

V gene TRBV7-8 combines with J gene TRBJ2-1; D gene uncertain. Germline V gives CDR1 SGHVS, CDR2 FQNEAQ. This CDR3 contains 12 residues. The ends were cut back, 2 bases at V and 9 bases at J, with 8 bases in the middle. CDR3 in amino acids: CASSLTVGEQFF. CDR3 in DNA: TGTGCCAGCAGCTTAACGGTGGGTGAGCAGTTCTTC.

This clone was observed a few times. This chain uses TRBV19 with TRBJ1-1; a possible D gene is TRBD1 (6 bases). V shed 9 bases and J shed 4 bases, with 15 bases lying between them. The CDR3 spans 13 residues. Germline values: CDR1 LNHDA, CDR2 SQIVND (reference sequence). The CDR3 is CASRKGGGTEAFF. The DNA for the CDR3 is TGTGCCAGCAGGAAGGGGGGGGGCACTGAAGCTTTCTTT.

The chain links TRBV5-1 to TRBJ1-1; perhaps TRBD1 as D (5 bases). Germline lookup yields CDR1 SGHRS and CDR2 YFSETQ. This CDR3 is 15 amino acids long. Between the trimmed V and J ends, which lost 0 bases and 0 bases, there was a span of 9 bases. CDR3 sequence reads: CASSLEGSLNTEAFF. In DNA, the CDR3 is TGCGCCAGCAGCTTGGAGGGGAGCCTGAACACTGAAGCTTTCTTT. Variable domain in full (rest from reference TRBV5-1 and TRBJ1-1): KAGVTQTPRYLIKTRGQQVTLSCSPISGHRSVSWYQQTPGQGLQFLFEYFSETQRNKGNFPGRFSGRQFSNSRSEMNVSTLELGDSALYLCASSLEGSLNTEAFFGQGTRLTVV.

The chain is built from TRBV11-1 and TRBJ2-7; TRBD1 matches at 11 bases. The CDR3 length is 14 residues. The germline CDR1 and CDR2 sequences are SGHAT and FQDESV (reference sequence). J lost 7 bases, V lost 5 bases, and 7 bases had no gene match. The CDR3 DNA reads TGTGCCAGCAGCCTAGGACAGGGGGCACGGGAGCAGTACTTC. As protein: CASSLGQGAREQYF.

V and J are TRBV10-3 and TRBJ1-5; 8 bases agree with TRBD1. This CDR3 has 16 amino acids. The ends lost 0 bases at V and 7 bases at J; junction bases unmatched: 8. Germline V gene sequence: CDR1 ENHRY, CDR2 SYGVKD. The DNA of the CDR3 is TGTGCCATCAGTGAGTCCGACAGGGGAAGCGGACAGCCCCAGCATTTT. This codes for CAISESDRGSGQPQHF.

The gene calls are TRBV28 and TRBJ1-1, with TRBD1 matching over 7 bases. V dropped 0 bases and J dropped 4; count of bases not matched to a gene: 5. CDR3 size: 15 residues. CDR1 MDHEN and CDR2 SYDVKM come from the germline V gene. CDR3 DNA: TGTGCCAGCAGTTTATGGGGCAGGGGGGGCACTGAAGCTTTCTTT. It encodes CASSLWGRGGTEAFF.

The V and J genes are TRBV13 and TRBJ2-3, with 12 nucleotides matching TRBD2. V lost 0 bases and J lost 6; bases outside the gene matches: 7. CDR3 length: 17 residues. Germline values: CDR1 PRHDT, CDR2 FYEKMQ (reference sequence). The CDR3 DNA sequence: TGTGCCAGCAGCTTAGGAGCTAGCGGGGGGGCCGGCGATACGCAGTATTTT. It translates to CASSLGASGGAGDTQYF. Filled out from reference TRBV13 and TRBJ2-3, the complete variable domain reads AAGVIQSPRHLIKEKRETATLKCYPIPRHDTVYWYQQGPGQDPQFLISFYEKMQSDKGSIPDRFSAQQFSDYHSELNMSSLELGDSALYFCASSLGASGGAGDTQYFGPGTRLTVL.

As concerns this clone: Other DNA sequences in the sample encode the same CDR3. The J gene is TRBJ2-7, the V gene TRBV6-1; D may match TRBD1 or TRBD2 (5 bases each). The CDR3 has 13 residues. Germline loops: CDR1 MNHNS, CDR2 SASEGT. Trimming shortened V by 8 bases and J by 3 bases, and 14 bases separated the two germline ends. The CDR3 sequence is CASGGRASYEQYF. CDR3 in DNA: TGTGCCAGCGGAGGCAGGGCCAGCTACGAGCAGTACTTC.

This chain links TRBV2 with TRBJ2-7; D not certain. Germline V gene data show CDR1 as SNHLY and CDR2 as FYNNEI. The CDR3 contains 14 residues. Trimming took off 3 bases at V and 7 bases at J, with 16 bases between the two ends. In DNA, the CDR3 is TGTGCCAGCAGTGACTTACGGGTTGTGGGGGAGCAGTACTTC. This sequence encodes CASSDLRVVGEQYF.

The genes are TRBV6-1 and TRBJ1-3; D unclear. Germline V gene lookup returns CDR1 MNHNS and CDR2 SASEGT. The CDR3 is 13 amino acids. V was cut by 5 bases and J by 0 bases, with 5 bases left in between. Here the CDR3 reads CASSRISGNTIYF. The CDR3 region has the DNA TGTGCCAGCAGTCGGATCTCTGGAAACACCATATATTTT.

The V and J genes are TRBV11-3 and TRBJ2-3; weak D call: TRBD2 (5 bases). The V end was cut by 0 bases, the J end by 2 bases, with 9 bases between. Germline lookup yields CDR1 SGHNT and CDR2 YENEEA. There are 15 residues in the CDR3. As DNA, the CDR3 is TGTGCCAGCAGCTTAGACGGCGGGCTCACAGATACGCAGTATTTT. Residues: CASSLDGGLTDTQYF.

The chain carries TRBV15 and TRBJ2-2, with D unresolved. Germline V gene sequence: CDR1 LNHNV, CDR2 YYDKDF (reference sequence). Trimming removed 5 bases from V and 1 base from J, with 8 bases in between. This CDR3 region has 14 residues. CDR3 in amino acids: CATSFSGNTGELFF. CDR3 sequence (DNA): TGTGCCACCAGCTTCTCAGGGAACACCGGGGAGCTGTTTTTT.

The J gene is TRBJ2-7, the V gene TRBV10-3, with a tentative D call TRBD1 (6 bases). Germline-derived CDR1 and CDR2 are ENHRY and SYGVKD. This CDR3 is 14 amino acids long. V lost 4 bases and J 4 bases, leaving 14 bases between the germline ends. The CDR3 loop reads CAISAGTGPYEQYF. In nucleotides, the CDR3 is TGTGCCATCAGTGCCGGCACAGGGCCTTACGAGCAGTACTTC.